The rows below give T cell receptor beta chains drawn from one sample of a study of blood T cell repertoires in COVID-19. Method: immunoSEQ multiplex PCR; TCRdb's copy keeps in-frame clones and lacks some. This table has some 160,000 clones, about 83% appearing once. Sample: peripheral blood. The receptors here all came from a woman aged 80 or over with COVID-19, enrolled during active disease. Each CDR3 is given with its conserved first and last residue. The order of the fields is D gene, V gene, J gene, clone size, CDR3 protein, CDR3 DNA. The D gene is left open where the match is weak. Clone sizes are given selectively: once, few, many, or a class where the clone is expanded.

d_gene: TRBD1; v_gene: TRBV7-8; j_gene: TRBJ2-7; abundance: once; CDR3aa: CASSIGPDRGPYEQYF; CDR3nt: TGTGCCAGCAGCATAGGACCCGACAGGGGGCCCTACGAGCAGTACTTC
d_gene: TRBD1; v_gene: TRBV10-3; j_gene: TRBJ2-1; abundance: NA; CDR3aa: CAISAQGVNNEQFF; CDR3nt: TGTGCCATCAGTGCGCAGGGGGTCAACAATGAGCAGTTCTTC
d_gene: NA; v_gene: TRBV18; j_gene: TRBJ1-1; abundance: NA; CDR3aa: CASSPSRDMNTEAFF; CDR3nt: TGTGCCAGCTCACCATCACGGGACATGAACACTGAAGCTTTCTTT
d_gene: NA; v_gene: TRBV6-5; j_gene: TRBJ1-1; abundance: NA; CDR3aa: CASSYLQGGGTEAFF; CDR3nt: TGTGCCAGCAGTTACCTTCAAGGGGGGGGCACTGAAGCTTTCTTT
d_gene: TRBD1; v_gene: TRBV4-3; j_gene: TRBJ2-7; abundance: NA; CDR3aa: CASSHRTGSPNEQYF; CDR3nt: TGCGCCAGCAGCCACCGGACAGGGAGTCCCAACGAGCAGTACTTC
d_gene: NA; v_gene: TRBV23-1; j_gene: TRBJ2-2; abundance: NA; CDR3aa: CASSQSCSVPMRGELFF; CDR3nt: TGCGCCAGCAGTCAATCATGTTCGGTACCCATGCGCGGGGAGCTGTTTTTT
d_gene: NA; v_gene: TRBV24-1; j_gene: TRBJ2-7; abundance: NA; CDR3aa: CATSALNSDEQYF; CDR3nt: TGTGCCACCAGTGCCCTCAACTCCGACGAGCAGTACTTC
d_gene: TRBD1; v_gene: TRBV6-5; j_gene: TRBJ1-1; abundance: NA; CDR3aa: CASSTDRGTEAFF; CDR3nt: TGTGCCAGCAGTACCGACAGGGGCACTGAAGCTTTCTTT
d_gene: TRBD2; v_gene: TRBV5-1; j_gene: TRBJ2-1; abundance: once; CDR3aa: CASSRGGLAVYNEQFF; CDR3nt: TGCGCCAGCAGCCGGGGGGGACTAGCTGTTTACAATGAGCAGTTCTTC
d_gene: NA; v_gene: TRBV9; j_gene: TRBJ2-7; abundance: once; CDR3aa: CASSPMGLEGDEQYF; CDR3nt: TGTGCCAGCAGCCCCATGGGATTAGAGGGGGACGAGCAGTACTTC
d_gene: NA; v_gene: TRBV5-4; j_gene: TRBJ1-4; abundance: NA; CDR3aa: CASRPGGATNEKLFF; CDR3nt: TGTGCCAGCAGACCCGGGGGGGCAACTAATGAAAAACTGTTTTTT
d_gene: NA; v_gene: TRBV28; j_gene: TRBJ1-5; abundance: NA; CDR3aa: CASSLQGRSNQPQHF; CDR3nt: TGTGCCAGCAGTTTACAGGGGCGAAGCAATCAGCCCCAGCATTTT
d_gene: NA; v_gene: TRBV2; j_gene: TRBJ2-7; abundance: once; CDR3aa: CASSESAYEQYF; CDR3nt: TGTGCCAGCAGTGAAAGTGCGTACGAGCAGTACTTC
d_gene: NA; v_gene: TRBV3-1/TRBV3-2; j_gene: TRBJ1-2; abundance: NA; CDR3aa: CASSQDRGLSIGGYTF; CDR3nt: TGTGCCAGCAGCCAAGATCGAGGACTGAGCATTGGAGGCTACACCTTC
d_gene: NA; v_gene: TRBV6-6; j_gene: TRBJ2-7; abundance: NA; CDR3aa: CASSYERQGPYEQYF; CDR3nt: TGTGCCAGCAGTTACGAGAGGCAGGGCCCTTATGAGCAGTACTTC
d_gene: NA; v_gene: TRBV2; j_gene: TRBJ2-5; abundance: NA; CDR3aa: CASSEGQKETQYF; CDR3nt: TGTGCCAGCAGTGAAGGACAGAAAGAGACCCAGTACTTC
d_gene: NA; v_gene: TRBV18; j_gene: TRBJ2-5; abundance: NA; CDR3aa: CASSPRQWVETQYF; CDR3nt: TGTGCCAGCTCACCGCGACAATGGGTAGAGACCCAGTACTTC
d_gene: TRBD2; v_gene: TRBV11-2; j_gene: TRBJ2-3; abundance: NA; CDR3aa: CASSFLAGGADTQYF; CDR3nt: TGTGCCAGCAGCTTTCTAGCGGGGGGGGCAGATACGCAGTATTTT
d_gene: TRBD1; v_gene: TRBV28; j_gene: TRBJ1-3; abundance: NA; CDR3aa: CASSFSDRGGNTIYF; CDR3nt: TGTGCCAGCAGCTTTTCGGACAGGGGTGGAAACACCATATATTTT
d_gene: NA; v_gene: TRBV27; j_gene: TRBJ1-1; abundance: NA; CDR3aa: CASSSPSGPPGGRNTEAFF; CDR3nt: TGTGCCAGCAGTTCACCATCCGGCCCCCCGGGTGGGAGGAACACTGAAGCTTTCTTT
d_gene: NA; v_gene: TRBV13; j_gene: TRBJ1-2; abundance: NA; CDR3aa: CASSLVQGEYYGVDGYTF; CDR3nt: TGTGCCAGCAGCTTAGTCCAGGGCGAATACTACGGAGTAGATGGCTACACCTTC
d_gene: NA; v_gene: TRBV28; j_gene: TRBJ2-3; abundance: NA; CDR3aa: CASGGSPDTQYF; CDR3nt: TGTGCCAGTGGGGGGAGCCCAGATACGCAGTATTTT
d_gene: TRBD2; v_gene: TRBV27; j_gene: TRBJ2-1; abundance: NA; CDR3aa: CASSPRLAGGQFNEQFF; CDR3nt: TGTGCCAGCAGTCCACGACTAGCGGGAGGACAATTTAATGAGCAGTTCTTC
d_gene: TRBD1; v_gene: TRBV7-9; j_gene: TRBJ1-2; abundance: once; CDR3aa: CASSSGTGDYGYTF; CDR3nt: TGTGCCAGCAGCTCCGGGACAGGGGACTATGGCTACACCTTC
d_gene: NA; v_gene: TRBV27; j_gene: TRBJ1-6; abundance: NA; CDR3aa: CASSLAGRMNSPLHF; CDR3nt: TGTGCCAGCAGTTTGGCAGGGCGCATGAATTCACCCCTCCACTTT
d_gene: TRBD1; v_gene: TRBV15; j_gene: TRBJ2-1; abundance: NA; CDR3aa: CATSRAGWDRGLDEQFF; CDR3nt: TGTGCCACCAGCAGAGCGGGTTGGGACAGGGGTTTGGATGAGCAGTTCTTC
d_gene: NA; v_gene: TRBV10-3; j_gene: TRBJ1-1; abundance: NA; CDR3aa: CASQWAGVMNTEAFF; CDR3nt: TGTGCCTCCCAGTGGGCGGGGGTTATGAACACTGAAGCTTTCTTT
d_gene: NA; v_gene: TRBV6-4; j_gene: TRBJ2-1; abundance: NA; CDR3aa: CASSESRGGALIF; CDR3nt: TGTGCCAGCAGTGAGTCTAGGGGGGGGGCCTTGATCTTC
d_gene: NA; v_gene: TRBV12-5; j_gene: TRBJ1-5; abundance: NA; CDR3aa: CASGWGLNQPQHF; CDR3nt: TGTGCTAGTGGCTGGGGCCTCAATCAGCCCCAGCATTTT
d_gene: TRBD1; v_gene: TRBV27; j_gene: TRBJ1-5; abundance: NA; CDR3aa: CASSVTGGGNQPQHF; CDR3nt: TGTGCCAGCAGTGTCACAGGGGGCGGCAATCAGCCCCAGCATTTT
d_gene: TRBD1; v_gene: TRBV4-1; j_gene: TRBJ2-3; abundance: NA; CDR3aa: CASSLRDRGTDTQYF; CDR3nt: TGCGCCAGCAGCCTCCGGGACAGGGGCACAGATACGCAGTATTTT
d_gene: TRBD1; v_gene: TRBV24-1; j_gene: TRBJ2-3; abundance: NA; CDR3aa: CATSGLQGDTQYF; CDR3nt: TGTGCCACCAGTGGCTTACAGGGGGATACGCAGTATTTT
d_gene: NA; v_gene: TRBV24-1; j_gene: TRBJ2-5; abundance: NA; CDR3aa: CATSTQNQETQYF; CDR3nt: TGTGCCACCAGTACCCAGAACCAAGAGACCCAGTACTTC
d_gene: TRBD1; v_gene: TRBV7-3; j_gene: TRBJ2-7; abundance: NA; CDR3aa: CASSPYTGGEQYF; CDR3nt: TGTGCCAGCAGCCCGTACACAGGGGGCGAGCAGTACTTC
d_gene: NA; v_gene: TRBV9; j_gene: TRBJ2-5; abundance: NA; CDR3aa: CASSVVGTSRSETQYF; CDR3nt: TGTGCCAGCAGCGTAGTGGGGACTTCGAGGTCAGAGACCCAGTACTTC
d_gene: NA; v_gene: TRBV21-1; j_gene: TRBJ1-4; abundance: NA; CDR3aa: CASSKETGVEKLFF; CDR3nt: TGTGCCAGCAGCAAAGAGACAGGGGTTGAAAAACTGTTTTTT
d_gene: NA; v_gene: TRBV2; j_gene: TRBJ2-7; abundance: NA; CDR3aa: CASNSYGSYEQYF; CDR3nt: TGTGCCAGCAACAGTTACGGCTCCTACGAGCAGTACTTC
d_gene: NA; v_gene: TRBV30; j_gene: TRBJ2-7; abundance: few; CDR3aa: CAWGRVYEQYF; CDR3nt: TGTGCCTGGGGCAGGGTGTACGAGCAGTACTTC
d_gene: NA; v_gene: TRBV18; j_gene: TRBJ1-2; abundance: NA; CDR3aa: CASSPGALLDYTF; CDR3nt: TGTGCCAGCTCACCAGGGGCCCTATTGGACTACACCTTC
d_gene: TRBD2; v_gene: TRBV24-1; j_gene: TRBJ2-2; abundance: NA; CDR3aa: CATPSSSGGSPGELFF; CDR3nt: TGTGCCACTCCCTCTTCTAGCGGGGGGTCCCCCGGGGAGCTGTTTTTT
d_gene: TRBD2; v_gene: TRBV13; j_gene: TRBJ2-7; abundance: NA; CDR3aa: CASSLGGYSYEQYF; CDR3nt: TGTGCCAGCAGCCTCGGGGGGTATAGTTACGAGCAGTACTTC
d_gene: TRBD1; v_gene: TRBV2; j_gene: TRBJ2-6; abundance: NA; CDR3aa: CASSDLGQGATGANVLTF; CDR3nt: TGTGCCAGCAGTGATCTGGGACAGGGGGCGACCGGGGCCAACGTCCTGACTTTC
d_gene: TRBD1; v_gene: TRBV18; j_gene: TRBJ2-7; abundance: few; CDR3aa: CASSPILGQASPSF; CDR3nt: TGTGCCAGCTCACCGATCCTTGGACAGGCCTCACCGAGCTTC
d_gene: NA; v_gene: TRBV9; j_gene: TRBJ2-6; abundance: NA; CDR3aa: CASSEGRGANVLTF; CDR3nt: TGTGCCAGCAGCGAGGGGCGCGGGGCCAACGTCCTGACTTTC
d_gene: NA; v_gene: TRBV11-3; j_gene: TRBJ2-1; abundance: NA; CDR3aa: CASSQGGLKQFF; CDR3nt: TGTGCCAGCAGCCAGGGGGGTCTTAAGCAGTTCTTC
d_gene: TRBD2; v_gene: TRBV27; j_gene: TRBJ2-1; abundance: NA; CDR3aa: CASSLREAPLFF; CDR3nt: TGTGCCAGCAGTTTGCGGGAGGCCCCTCTGTTCTTC
d_gene: TRBD2; v_gene: TRBV7-2; j_gene: TRBJ2-7; abundance: NA; CDR3aa: CASSLTSGSAYEQYF; CDR3nt: TGTGCCAGCAGCTTGACTAGCGGGAGCGCGTACGAGCAGTACTTC
d_gene: TRBD1; v_gene: TRBV18; j_gene: TRBJ2-1; abundance: NA; CDR3aa: CASSPTGPTYNEQFF; CDR3nt: TGTGCCAGCTCACCGACAGGGCCTACCTACAATGAGCAGTTCTTC
d_gene: NA; v_gene: TRBV30; j_gene: TRBJ1-3; abundance: once; CDR3aa: CACGTNSGNTIYF; CDR3nt: TGTGCCTGTGGGACAAACTCTGGAAACACCATATATTTT
d_gene: NA; v_gene: TRBV19; j_gene: TRBJ2-2; abundance: NA; CDR3aa: CASSISVGELFF; CDR3nt: TGTGCCAGTAGTATTAGTGTCGGGGAGCTGTTTTTT
d_gene: TRBD1; v_gene: TRBV12-5; j_gene: TRBJ1-4; abundance: NA; CDR3aa: CASGPGQGGSEKLFF; CDR3nt: TGTGCTAGTGGACCCGGACAGGGCGGTAGTGAAAAACTGTTTTTT